This TCR beta chain was documented in a study of CD8 T cells in ankylosing spondylitis. Study results and limitations: Earlier reports found some motif variants in synovial fluid and blood in reactive arthritis. CD8+ cells made up the disease-linked clones, which were relatively rare in peripheral blood. Among TCR beta sequences, a motif of several highly homologous variants appeared characteristic of ankylosing spondylitis blood. Reportedly, significant enrichment of disease-linked clones occurred in matched ankylosing spondylitis synovial fluid.

This clonotype came up a few times. Its specificity is unknown. V was clipped by 0 bases and J by 5 bases; unmatched bases: 5. The CDR3 is 16 residues long. Per the germline V gene, CDR1 is MGHRA and CDR2 is YSYEKL. Quantitative 5'-RACE with molecular barcodes produced the TCR beta libraries. From the 5' RACE reads, TCRdb called clonotypes with MiXCR, one entry per CDR3 protein. The top ten clones hold approximately 7% of a sample with over 450,000 distinct CDR3 sequences, approximately 11% of them seen once. What was sequenced was blood, either unsorted or a sorted T cell fraction (not recorded which). The receptor's source is a male donor with ankylosing spondylitis. The chain carries TRBV4-1 and TRBJ2-1; 9 bases align to TRBD2. In DNA, the CDR3 is TGCGCCAGCAGCCAAGATAGAAGCGGGAGGAACAATGAGCAGTTCTTC. Amino acids: CASSQDRSGRNNEQFF.